This T cell receptor (beta chain) stems from a study of T cell clusters in autoimmune cytopenias. This CDR3 has 14 residues. Germline V gene data show CDR1 as SGHVS and CDR2 as FNYEAQ. TRB amplification used approximately 270 ng of peripheral blood genomic DNA. This clonotype registers medium-sized by frequency. Multiplex touch-down PCR amplified TRB using TRB-A and TRB-B pools in one tube. TCRdb reprocessed the multiplex PCR reads and keeps a single row for each CDR3 protein, giving no DNA. This sample carries about 1,200 distinct CDR3 sequences, with around 60% going to the ten biggest clones. This clonotype was sampled from a human donor with an autoimmune cytopenia or autoimmune hepatitis (not recorded which). Material for sequencing was peripheral blood. The V gene is TRBV7-6, the J gene TRBJ1-1. CDR3 protein: CASSLTPSATEAFF.